This T cell receptor (beta chain) stems from a study of shared clonotypes between healthy human individuals (dated by TCRdb to 2018 to 2021). For the wider study: Three men and two women, aged 18 to 49 years, made up the cohort. Libraries were prepared and TCR repertoires were sequenced by different laboratories using diverse techniques, in order to increase sequencing depth and limit assay-specific biases. Leukapheresis yielded between about 0.94 and 8.9 billion PBMCs per donor. The study deeply sequenced blood TCR repertoires of five healthy adults to estimate repertoire size and the extent of clonotype sharing between individuals. For each donor, three plates each were used for CD4 naive and CD4 memory, two plates were used for CD8 naive, and one plate was used for CD8 memory.

TCR CDR3 regions were amplified from genomic DNA by multiplex PCR using the deep immunoSEQ assay. Extracted genomic DNA from each cell subset was spread evenly across all wells of several immunoSEQ 96-well plates, with each plate serving as a replicate. For sorted subsets, around 200 ng genomic DNA, equal to tens of thousands of T cell genomes, was loaded into each replicate PCR. Purified libraries were measured with a Qubit 3.0 fluorometer, size-checked on a Bioanalyzer 2100, and measured again with the KAPA Library Quantification kit. Every immunoSEQ 96-well plate was sequenced on a dedicated single-read 150-cycle Illumina NextSeq 550 flow cell. As for the authors' bioinformatics: The immunoSEQ output contained only junctional sequences without quality scores, so filtering could not match that applied to full-length reads. To assign V/J genes and CDR3, sequences were annotated against IMGT germline references using PyIR, a Python wrapper for IgBLAST v1.9. Reads with weak V/J assignments (E-value above 1e-6), missing CDR3, stop codons, out-of-frame junctions, or ambiguous translated residues were removed. V3J clonotypes were defined by identical inferred V gene, J gene, and CDR3 amino acid sequence. To compute the percentage overlap between repertoires, the number of shared unique clonotypes was divided by the size of the smaller repertoire. Three approaches were used to assess repertoire richness: RTK rarefaction, the Chao1 estimator, and Recon v2.1 estimates of unobserved clonotypes. For all TCRbeta clonotypes obtained by the gDNA method from a few donors, generation probabilities were computed with OLGA. This immuneACCESS table, as held by TCRdb, lists in-frame sequences with V and J called but not all clones. Of the missing ones, under half trace to an unresolved V gene in checked studies; the others have no known cause. The V and J calls and clone size are taken from that table; D and trimming were inferred from the DNA. This sample has about 1,500,000 clones in its table, and around 97% of those were observed once. Roughly 1.2% of the sample is held by the ten biggest clonotypes.

V sheds 4 bases and J sheds 2 bases, leaving 10 bases between their ends. The CDR3 numbers 13 residues from cysteine through phenylalanine. Left in the record is the CDR3 DNA by itself, 39 bases read in frame from the first base. Looking up the germline V gene (reference sequence) yields CDR1 GTSNPN and CDR2 SVGIG. Regarding this clone: The clone's antigen remains unknown. Within one base of it there is no much larger clone, and no base qualities were kept.

Overall study results and their limits: Sharing across a handful of donors was observed for roughly 5.4% of naive CD4, over 3% of naive CD8, about 2.3% of memory CD4, and over 0.3% of memory CD8 clonotypes. Estimated clonotype richness was generally larger for naive than for memory subsets. Rarefaction of sorted-subset datasets indicated incomplete sequencing despite the large sequencing depth. Sampling was restricted to blood, and TCR repertoires in tissues likely differ from the TCR repertoires found in blood. Pairwise subsampling indicated that sequencing depth was expected to affect the degree of clonotype sharing among donors. Clonotypes shared by all four sorted-subset donors showed higher generation probabilities than non-shared clonotypes. Because the study included a small number of donors, the genetic and exposure-history diversity represented was limited.

Healthy HIV-negative adults with no recently reported acute infections or vaccinations were included as donors. Only Caucasian adults living in Nashville, Tennessee, USA were represented among the donors. CD4+ T cells were enriched by magnetic negative selection; naive cells were then positively selected on CD45RA, and the negative fraction formed the memory subset. Blood was collected by leukapheresis, and PBMCs were isolated by Ficoll-Histopaque density gradient centrifugation and then cryopreserved in liquid nitrogen vapor phase. Purity and quantity of every magnetically sorted T cell population were checked by analytical flow cytometry. Genomic DNA was isolated from each sorted fraction and quantified by UV absorbance on a Nanodrop 2000c.

The TCR originated in a man aged 30 to 45 in good health. Source material: naive CD4+ T cells sorted from blood. Interpreted using the paper, the cell subset or site label stands for: CD45RA+ positively selected. The rearrangement joined TRBV30 to TRBJ2-3; the D gene is possibly TRBD2, with 5 bases matching. The DNA reads TGTGCCTGGACGAAGCGGCTCACAGATACGCAGTATTTT. This translates into CAWTKRLTDTQYF. The entire variable domain, with the stretches around the CDR3 drawn from the reference TRBV30 and TRBJ2-3 proteins, is SQTIHQWPATLVQPVGSPLSLECTVEGTSNPNLYWYRQAAGRGLQLLFYSVGIGQISSEVPQNLSASRPQDRQFILSSKKLLLSDSGFYLCAWTKRLTDTQYFGPGTRLTVL.